Following are 25 T cell receptor beta chains from one sample sequenced in a study of blood T cell repertoires in COVID-19. Libraries were prepared by immunoSEQ multiplex PCR; TCRdb keeps only in-frame clonotypes and omits some of them. Of 300,000 or so clones listed, less than 90% are singletons. What was sequenced was PBMCs or T cells enriched from blood (not recorded which). These receptors were obtained from a woman younger than 45 who had recovered from COVID-19.

The V gene is TRBV9, the J gene TRBJ1-2; D perhaps matches TRBD1 (5 bases). Trimming took 2 bases from V and 4 from J, leaving 9 bases between them. The V gene's germline CDR1 is SGDLS and CDR2 YYNGEE. The CDR3 sequence is 13 residues long. The CDR3 bases are TGTGCCAGCAGCGTCAGGGTTGGCTATGGCTACACCTTC. Translated, it gives CASSVRVGYGYTF.

This clone turned up a few times. The V and J genes are TRBV19 and TRBJ2-7; tentatively, D is TRBD2 (6 bases). Trimming left V 5 bases short and J 2 bases short, with 16 bases between. The CDR3 spans 15 residues. In germline, CDR1 is LNHDA, CDR2 SQIVND (reference sequence). CDR3 coding DNA: TGTGCCAGTAGTTTCGGGGCAGGAGGGCCCTACGAGCAGTACTTC. Translating gives CASSFGAGGPYEQYF. The whole variable domain, remainder taken from reference TRBV19 and TRBJ2-7, is DGGITQSPKYLFRKEGQNVTLSCEQNLNHDAMYWYRQDPGQGLRLIYYSQIVNDFQKGDIAEGYSVSREKKESFPLTVTSAQKNPTAFYLCASSFGAGGPYEQYFGPGTRLTVT.

In this sample, this clone turned up a few times. The chain couples TRBV19 to TRBJ2-1; no clear D. V was pared by 6 bases and J by 0 bases, with 9 bases between. Germline V lookup: CDR1 LNHDA, CDR2 SQIVND (reference sequence). The CDR3 is 14 residues long. CDR3 in DNA: TGTGCCAGTAGGGGCCCTGTCTCCTACAATGAGCAGTTCTTC. This codes for CASRGPVSYNEQFF.

This rearrangement joins TRBV28 to TRBJ1-2; no clear D. Trimming left V 2 bases short and J 7 bases short, with 26 bases between. CDR1 and CDR2 (germline): MDHEN, SYDVKM. The CDR3 extends over 18 amino acids. The DNA for the CDR3 is TGTGCCAGCAGTTTAGCTGGTGAGGTGGGGAGGGCCGGCTCTGGCTACACCTTC. This encodes CASSLAGEVGRAGSGYTF.

CDR3 in amino acids: CASSLGQGLSSYEQYF. For the CDR3, the DNA is TGTGCCAGCAGCTTGGGGCAGGGGTTGAGCTCCTACGAGCAGTACTTC. This rearrangement joins TRBV5-4 to TRBJ2-7, with TRBD1 as a possible D gene (6 bases). Per the germline V gene, CDR1 is SGHNT and CDR2 is YYREEE (reference sequence). This CDR3 is built from 16 residues. Trimming removed 0 bases at V and 0 bases at J, with 13 bases between. The full variable domain, completed using reference TRBV5-4 and TRBJ2-7, is ETGVTQSPTHLIKTRGQQVTLRCSSQSGHNTVSWYQQALGQGPQFIFQYYREEENGRGNFPPRFSGLQFPNYSSELNVNALELDDSALYLCASSLGQGLSSYEQYFGPGTRLTVT.

The chain recombines TRBV24-1 with TRBJ2-3, with 8 bases identical to TRBD1. Germline CDR1 reads KGHDR; CDR2 reads SFDVKD. The trim removed 4 bases at V and 2 bases at J, leaving 7 bases unmatched. The CDR3 is 16 amino acids. Here the CDR3 reads CATSDGGQGDTDTQYF. As DNA, the CDR3 is TGTGCCACCAGTGACGGAGGACAGGGTGACACAGATACGCAGTATTTT.

This clone appeared once. The chain employs TRBV11-2 and TRBJ1-1; 8 nucleotides align to TRBD1. Trimming at V came to 4 bases and at J to 1 base, leaving 5 bases not matched to a gene. This CDR3 contains 15 residues. Germline values: CDR1 SGHAT, CDR2 FQNNGV. CDR3 DNA: TGTGCCAGCAGCTACGAGGGACAGGCGAACACTGAAGCTTTCTTT. Translating it yields CASSYEGQANTEAFF.

This clone was picked up a small number of times. The CDR3 region has the DNA TGTGCCAGCAGCGTAATAGAAGGGGGTGGCACTGAAGCTTTCTTT. The encoded protein is CASSVIEGGGTEAFF. V and J are TRBV9 and TRBJ1-1; tentatively, D is TRBD1 (6 bases). Germline values: CDR1 SGDLS, CDR2 YYNGEE. The CDR3 is 15 amino acids. The ends were cut back, 1 base at V and 4 bases at J, with 14 bases in the middle. Full variable domain (missing parts from reference TRBV9 and TRBJ1-1): DSGVTQTPKHLITATGQRVTLRCSPRSGDLSVYWYQQSLDQGLQFLIQYYNGEERAKGNILERFSAQQFPDLHSELNLSSLELGDSALYFCASSVIEGGGTEAFFGQGTRLTVV.

V and J are TRBV19 and TRBJ1-5; 7 bases agree with TRBD1. J gave up 5 bases and V 10 bases, and 11 bases lay outside the gene matches. Germline V gene lookup returns CDR1 LNHDA and CDR2 SQIVND (reference sequence). The CDR3 sequence is 14 residues long. DNA for the CDR3: TGTGCCACCAAAAGAGGGACAGCTGATCAGCCCCAGCATTTT. Protein: CATKRGTADQPQHF.

The chain uses TRBV6-5 and TRBJ1-6; 7 bases are shared with TRBD1. The CDR3 is made up of 14 amino acids. Looked up from germline, CDR1 is MNHEY and CDR2 is SVGAGI. Germline trimming cut 6 bases from V and 6 bases from J; bases unmatched to any gene: 5. The CDR3 sequence: CASSRQGGNSPLHF. The CDR3 bases are TGTGCCAGCAGCCGACAGGGAGGTAATTCACCCCTCCACTTT.

The J gene is TRBJ2-1, the V gene TRBV3-1 (or the pseudogene TRBV3-2); D may be TRBD1 (5 bases). There are 15 residues in the CDR3. The germline CDR1 and CDR2 sequences are LGHDT and YNNKEL (reference sequence). V was pared by 2 bases and J by 6 bases, with 14 bases between. The chain's CDR3 is CASSQRGNGFNEQFF. Written as DNA, the CDR3 is TGTGCCAGCAGCCAAAGGGGAAACGGGTTCAATGAGCAGTTCTTC.

This clone has just one count. The chain is built from TRBV28 and TRBJ2-3, with D perhaps matching TRBD2 (6 bases). CDR3 length: 16 amino acids. Germline CDR1 and CDR2: MDHEN and SYDVKM. Trimming left V 3 bases short and J 2 bases short, with 15 bases between. The CDR3 reads CASSLALGGSTDTQYF. The CDR3 DNA reads as TGTGCCAGCAGTTTGGCTTTGGGGGGTTCCACAGATACGCAGTATTTT. The full variable domain, rest sourced from reference TRBV28 and TRBJ2-3, is DVKVTQSSRYLVKRTGEKVFLECVQDMDHENMFWYRQDPGLGLRLIYFSYDVKMKEKGDIPEGYSVSREKKERFSLILESASTNQTSMYLCASSLALGGSTDTQYFGPGTRLTVL.

This chain joins TRBV6-5 and TRBJ2-5, with 7 bases fitting TRBD1. This CDR3 comprises 15 residues. Trimming at V came to 4 bases and at J to 2 bases, leaving 7 bases not matched to a gene. The germline gives CDR1 MNHEY, CDR2 SVGAGI. The CDR3 sequence is CASSFNRGSQETQYF. As DNA, the CDR3 is TGTGCCAGCAGTTTTAACAGGGGTTCGCAAGAGACCCAGTACTTC.

The J gene is TRBJ2-1, the V gene TRBV28; 7 nucleotides align to TRBD2. Germline CDR1 and CDR2: MDHEN and SYDVKM. The CDR3 runs to 14 residues. V trimming: 8 bases; J trimming: 5 bases; junction bases outside the gene matches: 9. The DNA for the CDR3 is TGTGCCAGCGCCGTCCTCCGGGGGGACAATGAGCAGTTCTTC. This sequence encodes CASAVLRGDNEQFF.

This clone was counted only a few times. The chain links TRBV28 to TRBJ1-2; D might be TRBD1 (5 bases). Germline lookup yields CDR1 MDHEN and CDR2 SYDVKM. This CDR3 contains 13 residues. Trimming cost V 8 bases and J 3 bases, with 13 bases left between them. The CDR3 loop reads CASETRGDYGYTF. DNA for the CDR3: TGTGCCAGCGAAACCCGGGGGGACTATGGCTACACCTTC.

This chain connects TRBV25-1 to TRBJ1-1, with D possibly being TRBD1 (5 bases). Germline loops: CDR1 MGHDK, CDR2 SYGVNS. CDR3 length: 12 amino acids. V was trimmed by 7 bases and J by 10 bases, leaving 16 bases between them. The DNA of the CDR3 is TGTGCCAGCAAAACAGGCTCCCAGGGAGCTTTCTTT. This translates into CASKTGSQGAFF. Full variable domain (rest looked up from reference TRBV25-1 and TRBJ1-1): EADIYQTPRYLVIGTGKKITLECSQTMGHDKMYWYQQDPGMELHLIHYSYGVNSTEKGDLSSESTVSRIRTEHFPLTLESARPSHTSQYLCASKTGSQGAFFGQGTRLTVV.

The chain is built from TRBV12-5 and TRBJ2-7, with 8 positions matching TRBD2. The CDR3 length is 18 residues. Trimming cost V 0 bases and J 3 bases; bases outside gene matches: 13. Germline loops: CDR1 LGHNT, CDR2 FRNRAP. Written as DNA, the CDR3 is TGTGCTAGTGGTTTGGTACTCGGACAGCGGGGGAAAAACTACGAGCAGTACTTC. It specifies CASGLVLGQRGKNYEQYF.

This clone was recorded only once. V usage is TRBV19 and J usage is TRBJ1-5; the match to TRBD1 covers 9 bases. Germline values: CDR1 LNHDA, CDR2 SQIVND (reference sequence). The length of the CDR3 is 15 residues. Germline trimming cut 7 bases from V and 0 bases from J; bases unmatched to any gene: 4. CDR3 sequence: CASKGTGHSNQPQHF. The CDR3 DNA follows: TGTGCCAGTAAGGGGACAGGGCATAGCAATCAGCCCCAGCATTTT. The variable domain in full, with the rest retrieved from reference TRBV19 and TRBJ1-5, is DGGITQSPKYLFRKEGQNVTLSCEQNLNHDAMYWYRQDPGQGLRLIYYSQIVNDFQKGDIAEGYSVSREKKESFPLTVTSAQKNPTAFYLCASKGTGHSNQPQHFGDGTRLSIL.

This chain uses TRBV2 with TRBJ1-5, with 9 bases lining up with TRBD1. The CDR3 totals 15 residues. With 3 bases clipped from V and 6 bases from J, the junction kept 6 bases outside the gene matches. Germline lookup yields CDR1 SNHLY and CDR2 FYNNEI. CDR3 loop: CASSESTGGVQPQHF. Here the CDR3 DNA reads TGTGCCAGCAGTGAGTCGACAGGGGGAGTTCAGCCCCAGCATTTT.

This chain connects TRBV6-2 or TRBV6-3 to TRBJ2-5, with D perhaps TRBD2 (5 bases). The CDR3 is 21 amino acids. CDR1 MNHEY and CDR2 SVGEGT come from the germline V gene. Trimming shortened V by 0 bases and J by 0 bases, and 26 bases separated the two germline ends. CDR3 loop: CASSYSNPPPAGGPYQETQYF. Here the CDR3 DNA reads TGTGCCAGCAGTTACTCGAATCCTCCCCCCGCGGGCGGTCCGTACCAAGAGACCCAGTACTTC.

V is TRBV2 and J is TRBJ2-5; 12 bases align to TRBD2. V was clipped by 4 bases and J by 4 bases; unmatched bases: 7. The CDR3 has 16 residues. Germline V gives CDR1 SNHLY, CDR2 FYNNEI. This chain's CDR3 is CASSGTSGGPGETQYF. The CDR3 nucleotides are TGTGCCAGCAGTGGTACTAGCGGGGGGCCGGGAGAGACCCAGTACTTC. Variable domain in full (rest from reference TRBV2 and TRBJ2-5): EPEVTQTPSHQVTQMGQEVILRCVPISNHLYFYWYRQILGQKVEFLVSFYNNEISEKSEIFDDQFSVERPDGSNFTLKIRSTKLEDSAMYFCASSGTSGGPGETQYFGPGTRLLVL.

This chain joins TRBV6-5 and TRBJ2-2, with D hard to call. The CDR3 spans 15 residues. Germline values: CDR1 MNHEY, CDR2 SVGAGI. Trimming cost V 7 bases and J 2 bases, with 14 bases left between them. The CDR3 reads CASTHGNRNTGELFF. In nucleotides, the CDR3 is TGTGCCAGCACCCACGGAAACAGAAACACCGGGGAGCTGTTTTTT.

The sample holds one count of this clone. This rearrangement joins TRBV3-1 (or the pseudogene TRBV3-2) to TRBJ1-1; D is undetermined. The CDR3 spans 14 residues. Trimming cost V 3 bases and J 1 base, with 9 bases left between them. CDR1 and CDR2 (germline): LGHDT, YNNKEL (reference sequence). CDR3 DNA sequence: TGTGCCAGCAGCCAGCAACATGGGAACACTGAAGCTTTCTTT. As protein: CASSQQHGNTEAFF.

This clone was seen only once. This rearrangement joins TRBV18 to TRBJ2-7, with 8 bases identical to TRBD1. The CDR3 is 14 residues long. Germline lookup yields CDR1 KGHSH and CDR2 LQKENI. The V and J ends lost 3 bases and 4 bases, in that order; junction bases with no gene match: 5. The CDR3 DNA reads as TGTGCCAGCTCACCGACAGGGGTCTCTTACGAGCAGTACTTC. It specifies CASSPTGVSYEQYF.

The V gene is TRBV4-1, the J gene TRBJ1-2, with D possibly being TRBD1 (5 bases). This CDR3 contains 15 residues. V lost 2 bases and J lost 7, with 17 bases in between. Germline V gene lookup returns CDR1 MGHRA and CDR2 YSYEKL. CDR3 protein: CASSQLPRTGVGYTF. The CDR3 nucleotides are TGCGCCAGCAGCCAACTACCTAGGACGGGGGTTGGCTACACCTTC.